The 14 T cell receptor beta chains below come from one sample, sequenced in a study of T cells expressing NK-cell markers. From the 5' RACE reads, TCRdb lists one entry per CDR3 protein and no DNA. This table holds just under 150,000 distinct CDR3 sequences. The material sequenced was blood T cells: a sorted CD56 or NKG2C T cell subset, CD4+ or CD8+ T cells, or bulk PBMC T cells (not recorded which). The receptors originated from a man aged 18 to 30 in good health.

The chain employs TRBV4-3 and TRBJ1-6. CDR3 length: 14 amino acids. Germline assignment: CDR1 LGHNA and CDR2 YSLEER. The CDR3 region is CASRETVLESPLHF.

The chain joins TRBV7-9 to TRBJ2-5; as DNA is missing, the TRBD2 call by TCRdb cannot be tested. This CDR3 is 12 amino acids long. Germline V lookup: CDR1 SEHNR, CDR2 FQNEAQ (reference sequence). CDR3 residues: CASSFGLETQYF.

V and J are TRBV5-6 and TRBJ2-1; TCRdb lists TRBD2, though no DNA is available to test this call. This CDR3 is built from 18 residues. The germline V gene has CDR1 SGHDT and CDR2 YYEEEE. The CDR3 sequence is CASSSRGWERRGDNEQFF.

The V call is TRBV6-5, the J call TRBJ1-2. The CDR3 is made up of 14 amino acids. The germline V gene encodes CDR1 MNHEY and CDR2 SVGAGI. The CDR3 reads CASSYHPFKYGYTF.

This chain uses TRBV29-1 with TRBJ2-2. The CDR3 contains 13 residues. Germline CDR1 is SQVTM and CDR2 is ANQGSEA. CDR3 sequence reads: CSVSATNTGELFF.

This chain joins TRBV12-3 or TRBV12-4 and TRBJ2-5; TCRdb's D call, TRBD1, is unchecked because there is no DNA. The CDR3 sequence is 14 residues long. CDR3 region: CASSLVGPAETQYF.

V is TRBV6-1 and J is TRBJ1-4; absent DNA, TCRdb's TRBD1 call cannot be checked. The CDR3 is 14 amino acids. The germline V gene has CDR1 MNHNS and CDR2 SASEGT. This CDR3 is CASRTTGSSEKLFF.

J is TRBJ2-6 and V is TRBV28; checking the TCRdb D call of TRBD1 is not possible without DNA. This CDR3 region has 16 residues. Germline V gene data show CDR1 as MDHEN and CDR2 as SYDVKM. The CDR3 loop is CASSATDRAGANVLTF.

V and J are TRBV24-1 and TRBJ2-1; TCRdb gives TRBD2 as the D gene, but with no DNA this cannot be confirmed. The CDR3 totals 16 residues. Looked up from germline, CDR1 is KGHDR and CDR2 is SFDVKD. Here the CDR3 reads CATSDSSGTGYNEQFF.

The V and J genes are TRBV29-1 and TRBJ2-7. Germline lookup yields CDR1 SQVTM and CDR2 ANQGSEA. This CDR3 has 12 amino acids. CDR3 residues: CSVVLRRDEQYF.

The CDR3 region is CASTSGGGETQYF. The chain links TRBV7-9 to TRBJ2-5; the D call of TRBD2 rests on TCRdb alone, since no DNA is present to check it. From germline, CDR1 is SEHNR and CDR2 FQNEAQ (reference sequence). The CDR3 runs 13 residues.

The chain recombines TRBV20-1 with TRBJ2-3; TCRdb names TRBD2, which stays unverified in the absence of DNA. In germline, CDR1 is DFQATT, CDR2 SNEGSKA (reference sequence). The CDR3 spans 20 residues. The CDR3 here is CSARERDRGGLAGDQDTQYF.

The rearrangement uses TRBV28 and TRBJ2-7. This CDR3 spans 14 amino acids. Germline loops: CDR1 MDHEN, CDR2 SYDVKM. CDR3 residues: CASSLTRQTYEQYF.

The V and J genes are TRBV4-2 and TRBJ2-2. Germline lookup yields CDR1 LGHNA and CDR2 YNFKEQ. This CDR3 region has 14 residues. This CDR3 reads CASSPYLNTGELFF.